This passage covers 19 T cell receptor beta chains from one sample sequenced in a study of blood T cell repertoires in COVID-19. Produced via immunoSEQ multiplex PCR; TCRdb's table is partial and in-frame only. Of about 49,000 clones in the sample, about 76% were seen once. Material for sequencing was peripheral blood. The source is a woman of 80 years or more with COVID-19, enrolled during active disease.

The chain has TRBV18 and TRBJ2-1; 7 bases are shared with TRBD2. The CDR3 sequence is 15 residues long. From germline, CDR1 is KGHSH and CDR2 LQKENI. After removal of 3 bases from V and 6 bases from J, the junction contained 8 bases not matched to a gene. The CDR3 loop reads CASSPPWGGTNEQFF. CDR3 coding DNA: TGTGCCAGCTCACCCCCTTGGGGAGGGACCAATGAGCAGTTCTTC.

The chain carries TRBV6-1 and TRBJ2-3; 11 nucleotides agree with TRBD2. Per the germline V gene, CDR1 is MNHNS and CDR2 is SASEGT. The CDR3 is 15 amino acids. Germline trimming cut 6 bases from V and 4 bases from J; bases unmatched to any gene: 6. CDR3 DNA: TGTGCCAGCAGACGACTAGCGGGACCATCAGATACGCAGTATTTT. It is translated as CASRRLAGPSDTQYF.

This chain connects TRBV28 to TRBJ1-5; D is unclear. There are 14 residues in the CDR3. Trimming left V 6 bases short and J 3 bases short, with 12 bases between. CDR1 and CDR2 (germline): MDHEN, SYDVKM. In nucleotides, the CDR3 is TGTGCCAGCAGGGTCCCCAGTTTCAATCAGCCCCAGCATTTT. This translates into CASRVPSFNQPQHF.

This rearrangement joins TRBV7-9 to TRBJ2-1, with TRBD2 as a possible D gene (6 bases). The V end was cut by 3 bases, the J end by 4 bases, with 16 bases between. Per the germline V gene, CDR1 is SEHNR and CDR2 is FQNEAQ (reference sequence). This CDR3 comprises 16 residues. The CDR3 bases are TGTGCCAGCAGCTTCCGCGGAGGGGCGGGATACAATGAGCAGTTCTTC. It is translated as CASSFRGGAGYNEQFF. The full variable domain, in which reference TRBV7-9 and TRBJ2-1 provide the parts outside the CDR3, is DTGVSQNPRHKITKRGQNVTFRCDPISEHNRLYWYRQTLGQGPEFLTYFQNEAQLEKSRLLSDRFSAERPKGSFSTLEIQRTEQGDSAMYLCASSFRGGAGYNEQFFGPGTRLTVL.

This sequence joins TRBV28 and TRBJ1-1, with TRBD1 as a possible D gene (6 bases). The CDR3 runs to 14 residues. Deletions cut 7 bases from V and 5 bases from J, with 17 bases between. Germline CDR1 is MDHEN and CDR2 is SYDVKM. The CDR3 DNA sequence: TGTGCCAGCACCCCGACAGGTTTCCATACTGAAGCTTTCTTT. Translation gives CASTPTGFHTEAFF.

The chain employs TRBV18 and TRBJ2-1; D perhaps matches TRBD2 (5 bases). Germline CDR1 is KGHSH and CDR2 is LQKENI. The V end was cut by 5 bases, the J end by 4 bases, with 15 bases between. The CDR3 extends over 15 amino acids. CDR3 sequence reads: CASSFGEGNYNEQFF. In nucleotides, the CDR3 is TGTGCCAGCTCATTCGGTGAGGGCAATTACAATGAGCAGTTCTTC.

This clone was seen a handful of times. The chain uses TRBV27 and TRBJ2-3, with 8 nucleotides matching TRBD1. V trimming: 0 bases; J trimming: 5 bases; junction bases outside the gene matches: 13. Germline CDR1 MNHEY, CDR2 SMNVEV (reference sequence). The CDR3 extends over 18 amino acids. The CDR3 bases are TGTGCCAGCAGTTTATCGAGGGTACAGGGGGTCGTAGGAGATACGCAGTATTTT. Translating gives CASSLSRVQGVVGDTQYF.

The chain joins TRBV29-1 to TRBJ1-1; 11 bases agree with TRBD1. The V segment lost 5 bases and the J segment 6 bases; nucleotides outside the gene matches: 5. Germline-derived CDR1 and CDR2 are SQVTM and ANQGSEA. This CDR3 spans 13 amino acids. Written as DNA, the CDR3 is TGCAGCGTTACAGGACAGGGGGCCGCTGAAGCTTTCTTT. It is translated as CSVTGQGAAEAFF.

At least ten counts were recorded for this clone. V and J are TRBV6-1 and TRBJ2-2; D might be TRBD2 (5 bases). Per the germline V gene, CDR1 is MNHNS and CDR2 is SASEGT. Trimming took 1 base from V and 7 from J, leaving 13 bases between them. The CDR3 totals 15 residues. The CDR3: CASSEEEGDSGELFF. Here the CDR3 DNA reads TGTGCCAGCAGTGAAGAAGAGGGAGATAGCGGGGAGCTGTTTTTT.

J is TRBJ2-2 and V is TRBV28; 7 bases line up with TRBD2. The CDR3 is 15 residues long. Germline CDR1 is MDHEN and CDR2 is SYDVKM. The V and J ends lost 6 bases and 5 bases, in that order; junction bases with no gene match: 9. Here the CDR3 reads CASSKRGGMTGELFF. In nucleotides, the CDR3 is TGTGCCAGCAGCAAACGCGGGGGTATGACCGGGGAGCTGTTTTTT.

DNA of the CDR3: TGTGCCAGCAGGAGGGAGCCCGGGGCCAACGTCCTGACTTTC. Translation gives CASRREPGANVLTF. The chain is built from TRBV2 and TRBJ2-6; D is perhaps TRBD2 (5 bases). This CDR3 region has 14 residues. The germline V gene has CDR1 SNHLY and CDR2 FYNNEI. V lost 6 bases to trimming and J lost 4 bases, with 10 bases between them.

CDR3 nucleotide sequence: TGTGCCAGCAGCTACGCGACAGGGAGCTCCTACAATGAGCAGTTCTTC. This gives the protein CASSYATGSSYNEQFF. The V and J genes are TRBV11-3 and TRBJ2-1; the match to TRBD1 covers 7 bases. Germline V lookup: CDR1 SGHNT, CDR2 YENEEA. After removal of 4 bases from V and 0 bases from J, the junction contained 6 bases not matched to a gene. The CDR3 runs 16 residues.

The V gene is TRBV28, the J gene TRBJ2-7, with D possibly matching TRBD1 (5 bases). V lost 7 bases to trimming and J lost 3 bases, with 22 bases between them. The CDR3 runs to 16 residues. Germline CDR1 reads MDHEN; CDR2 reads SYDVKM. This CDR3 is CASISLGHSSIYEQYF. The CDR3 coding sequence is TGTGCCAGCATATCCTTGGGGCACAGCTCAATCTACGAGCAGTACTTC.

This CDR3 reads CSVEEMGADTQYF. The CDR3 DNA is TGCAGCGTTGAAGAGATGGGGGCTGATACGCAGTATTTT. J is TRBJ2-3 and V is TRBV29-1, with D possibly being TRBD1 (6 bases). Germline assignment: CDR1 SQVTM and CDR2 ANQGSEA. The CDR3 spans 13 residues. V lost 0 bases to trimming and J lost 6 bases, with 10 bases between them.

The V call is TRBV19, the J call TRBJ2-2; 7 positions agree with TRBD1. The CDR3 length is 15 residues. V lost 4 bases to trimming and J lost 0 bases; unmatched junction nucleotides: 2. Germline V CDR1 and CDR2: LNHDA, SQIVND (reference sequence). CDR3: CASSTGTANTGELFF. For the CDR3, the DNA is TGTGCCAGTAGTACCGGGACAGCGAACACCGGGGAGCTGTTTTTT. The full variable domain, completed using reference TRBV19 and TRBJ2-2, is DGGITQSPKYLFRKEGQNVTLSCEQNLNHDAMYWYRQDPGQGLRLIYYSQIVNDFQKGDIAEGYSVSREKKESFPLTVTSAQKNPTAFYLCASSTGTANTGELFFGEGSRLTVL.

The rearrangement joins TRBV2 to TRBJ2-7, with a tentative D call TRBD1 (6 bases). The germline CDR1 and CDR2 sequences are SNHLY and FYNNEI. Trimming removed 4 bases from V and 4 bases from J, with 20 bases in between. This CDR3 is built from 16 residues. The CDR3 DNA sequence: TGTGCCAGCAGTGCACCGGCCGAGACAGGAATTTACGAGCAGTACTTC. Translating it yields CASSAPAETGIYEQYF.

The gene calls are TRBV2 and TRBJ2-5, with TRBD2 as a possible D gene (5 bases). The CDR3 length is 13 residues. Trimming took 8 bases from V and 1 from J, leaving 11 bases between them. Germline V gene lookup returns CDR1 SNHLY and CDR2 FYNNEI. The CDR3 DNA sequence: TGTGCCAGCTGCCAACTAGTCCAAGAGACCCAGTACTTC. The encoded protein is CASCQLVQETQYF.

This clone was found once. The chain carries TRBV21-1 and TRBJ2-1; TRBD2, the D gene given by the table, was not confirmed from the DNA. TRBV21-1 is a pseudogene locus. CDR3 size: 19 residues. The chain's CDR3 is CASSKAGLAGAPSYNEQFF. The CDR3 DNA is TGTGCCAGCAGCAAAGCGGGGCTAGCGGGAGCCCCCTCCTACAATGAGCAGTTCTTC.

The J gene is TRBJ1-5, the V gene TRBV7-9, with 9 nucleotides matching TRBD1. The CDR3 has 16 amino acids. With 5 bases clipped from V and 3 bases from J, the junction kept 8 bases outside the gene matches. Germline lookup yields CDR1 SEHNR and CDR2 FQNEAQ (reference sequence). CDR3 sequence: CASSTQGQGNNQPQHF. CDR3 DNA sequence: TGTGCCAGCAGCACGCAGGGACAGGGAAACAATCAGCCCCAGCATTTT.